The entry below gives a single TCR beta chain sequence along with its context. The PCR employed 60 Vbeta primers together with 13 Jbeta primers. The table came from immunoSEQ multiplex PCR; TCRdb's copy has only in-frame clones and leaves some out. The table shows over 100,000 clones, with 75% to 90% occurring only once. These data originate in a study of cytomegalovirus exposure and HLA in healthy donors. Germline assignment: CDR1 MDHEN and CDR2 SYDVKM. V gave up 2 bases and J gave up 5 bases, with 12 bases separating them. The CDR3 runs 14 residues. Though nominally healthy at sampling, donors likely had unrecorded immune exposures.

This sequence was found in a man in his forties in good health and CMV-seronegative. The chain links TRBV28 to TRBJ1-2; D is unclear. The sequenced material came from PBMCs. The CDR3 nucleotides are TGTGCCAGCAGTTTAATCTTGAGGGATTATGGCTACACCTTC. Protein sequence: CASSLILRDYGYTF.